These T cell receptor beta chains were read from a single sample in a study of T cells after yellow fever vaccination. In TCRdb, the 5' RACE reads were re-called with MiXCR into one record per CDR3 protein. Of around 310,000 distinct CDR3 sequences listed, roughly 3.5% are singletons. This specimen was PBMCs, taken on the day of the yellow fever booster vaccination. These receptors were collected from a man between 18 and 29 years old who received the YFV17D yellow fever vaccine. Each CDR3 is given with its conserved first and last residue. The D gene is left open where the match is weak. For some rows the clone size is stated as once, few or many, or as a class when expanded; others skip it.

j_call d_call clone_size cdr3_length v_call cdr3_nt cdr3_aa
TRBJ2-5 TRBD2 many 17 TRBV10-3 TGTGCCATCAGTGAATGGCTAGCGGGGGTGGAGCAAGAGACCCAGTACTTC CAISEWLAGVEQETQYF
TRBJ2-4 . . 15 TRBV20-1 TGCAGTGCTAGACCTCTAGGGCCAGGCAAAAACATTCAGTACTTC CSARPLGPGKNIQYF
TRBJ1-1 . . 14 TRBV27 TGTGCCAGCAGCCCCGGGCTTGGGAACACTGAAGCTTTCTTT CASSPGLGNTEAFF
TRBJ1-4 . . 16 TRBV5-4 TGTGCCAGCAGCTTGGACCCCACGGTTAATAATGAAAAACTGTTTTTT CASSLDPTVNNEKLFF
TRBJ1-2 . many 15 TRBV5-4 TGTGCCAGCAGACCTCGTGGGGGGGTCCTCTTTGGCTACACCTTC CASRPRGGVLFGYTF
TRBJ1-1 . many 13 TRBV6-5 TGTGCCAGCAGTTACGGGGGGGGCACTGAAGCTTTCTTT CASSYGGGTEAFF
TRBJ2-5 . many 14 TRBV5-1 TGCGCCAGCAGCTTGAGCGGAGACCAAGAGACCCAGTACTTC CASSLSGDQETQYF
TRBJ2-2 . many 13 TRBV6-5 TGTGCCAGCAGTTACAGGGTTACCGGGGAGCTGTTTTTT CASSYRVTGELFF
TRBJ2-5 . many 14 TRBV2 TGTGCCAGCAAGGCAGCGGATTACCAAGAGACCCAGTACTTC CASKAADYQETQYF
TRBJ2-2 . many 13 TRBV28 TGTGCCAGCAGTTTCCCTCTTTACGGGGAGCTGTTTTTT CASSFPLYGELFF
TRBJ1-2 TRBD1 few 14 TRBV4-1 TGCGCCAGCAGCCAGGTGACAGGGAACTATGGCTACACCTTC CASSQVTGNYGYTF
TRBJ2-5 . many 14 TRBV7-2 TGTGCCAGCAGCCCCTCAGGGCTCCAAGAGACCCAGTACTTC CASSPSGLQETQYF
TRBJ2-2 . few 16 TRBV7-6 TGTGCCAGCAGCTTAGTCGAGCGGGTGAACACCGGGGAGCTGTTTTTT CASSLVERVNTGELFF
TRBJ2-2 . . 16 TRBV2 TGTGCCAGCAGTGAACATGGAGGTGGTGCCACCGGGGAGCTGTTTTTT CASSEHGGGATGELFF
TRBJ1-1 . few 16 TRBV19 TGTGCCAGTAAACACAGGTCCCAGACCAGGAACACTGAAGCTTTCTTT CASKHRSQTRNTEAFF
TRBJ2-5 . . 14 TRBV2 TGTGCCAGCAGTGTTGAGACAGGTCAGGAGACCCAGTACTTC CASSVETGQETQYF
TRBJ2-2 . many 13 TRBV4-2 TGTGCCAGCAGCCCCCCGAGACCCGGGGAGCTGTTTTTT CASSPPRPGELFF
TRBJ2-3 . many 15 TRBV5-1 TGCGCCAGCACGTACAGGTCAGCTAGCACAGATACGCAGTATTTT CASTYRSASTDTQYF
TRBJ1-1 TRBD1 many 12 TRBV18 TGTGCCAGCTCACCTAGGACAGGGGAGGCTTTCTTT CASSPRTGEAFF
TRBJ2-2 . many 13 TRBV2 TGTGCCAGCAGGGTCAGGGAGGCCGGGGAGCTGTTTTTT CASRVREAGELFF
TRBJ2-1 . many 17 TRBV2 TGTGCCAGCAGTGAAGGGGCAGCTACGAGCTCCTACAATGAGCAGTTCTTC CASSEGAATSSYNEQFF
TRBJ2-7 . . 11 TRBV27 TGTGCCAGCAGTAGGCGGTACGAGCAGTACTTC CASSRRYEQYF
TRBJ2-2 TRBD1 . 16 TRBV19 TGTGCCAGTAGTATTTGGGGGACAGGGGCGCCCGGGGAGCTGTTTTTT CASSIWGTGAPGELFF